A single sample is the source of the 21 T cell receptor beta chains below, sequenced in a study of immune heterogeneity within non-small cell lung tumors. Multiplex PCR amplified the TCR beta CDR3 region. Its first round ran for roughly 10 cycles with 32 V and 13 J primers. TCRdb re-called the multiplex PCR reads through MiXCR, storing one row per CDR3 protein. The sample includes some 2,500 distinct CDR3 sequences, 51% seen only once; the top ten take roughly two fifths. Bulk tumor genomic DNA was the template, and each sample received 450 to 750 ng. Spaced far apart, several biopsies were taken from each primary tumor during surgery. With untreated, newly diagnosed non-small cell lung cancer, the patients went on to undergo curative surgery. Sequenced: lung tumor tissue. All receptors derive from a man in his forties or fifties with non-small cell lung cancer.

This clonotype occurred a few times. The V gene is TRBV28, the J gene TRBJ2-2; 7 bases fit TRBD1. The V gene's germline CDR1 is MDHEN and CDR2 SYDVKM. The CDR3 totals 17 residues. V gave up 6 bases and J gave up 0 bases; unmatched junction bases: 10. CDR3 nucleotides: TGTGCCAGCAGAACGTACCCGGGACAGTCGAACACCGGGGAGCTGTTTTTT. Translated, it gives CASRTYPGQSNTGELFF.

This clonotype occurred a few times. The J gene is TRBJ1-5, the V gene TRBV28, with D maybe TRBD1 (6 bases). This CDR3 contains 16 residues. Germline V CDR1 and CDR2: MDHEN, SYDVKM. The V and J ends lost 6 bases and 1 base respectively, with 16 bases between them. The CDR3 loop is CASSWGRRDSNQPQHF. The CDR3 nucleotides are TGTGCCAGCAGCTGGGGGCGAAGGGACAGCAATCAGCCCCAGCATTTT.

CDR3 in amino acids: CATSDSGQGGRGYTF. The CDR3 DNA sequence: TGTGCCACCAGTGATTCCGGACAGGGAGGACGTGGCTACACCTTC. This chain connects TRBV24-1 to TRBJ1-2; TRBD1 matches 8 bases. With 2 bases clipped from V and 7 bases from J, the junction kept 8 bases outside the gene matches. The germline CDR1 and CDR2 sequences are KGHDR and SFDVKD. The length of the CDR3 is 15 residues.

The CDR3 bases are TGTGCCAGCAGCGCGATACTAGCGGGAGTGGGCTACGAGCAGTACTTC. It codes for CASSAILAGVGYEQYF. This chain uses TRBV11-2 with TRBJ2-7, with 11 bases that match TRBD2. The germline V gene has CDR1 SGHAT and CDR2 FQNNGV. After removal of 5 bases from V and 3 bases from J, the junction contained 9 bases not matched to a gene. The CDR3 has 16 residues.

In its sample, this clonotype is medium-sized. The chain carries TRBV12-3 or TRBV12-4 and TRBJ2-5; D is possibly TRBD1 or TRBD2 (5 bases each). This CDR3 is built from 13 residues. The ends were cut back, 6 bases at V and 6 bases at J, with 14 bases in the middle. The CDR3 spells CASSLGPSQTQYF. The CDR3 nucleotides read TGTGCCAGCAGCCTGGGACCCTCACAGACCCAGTACTTC.

Sample share makes this clonotype medium-sized. One end of the junction fails to match germline, which may point to a read error. The rearrangement links TRBV6-4 to TRBJ1-4, with 7 bases that match TRBD1. This CDR3 has 14 amino acids. Per the germline V gene, CDR1 is MRHNA and CDR2 is SNTAGT. For the CDR3, the DNA is TGTGTCAGCAGGAAGGGACAGCTCAATGAAAAACTGTTTTTT. Protein: CVSRKGQLNEKLFF.

There are a few counts of this clonotype. The chain combines TRBV28 with TRBJ1-1, with 7 bases matching TRBD1. CDR3 size: 17 residues. J was trimmed by 5 bases and V by 5 bases; bases with no gene match: 17. Per germline, CDR1 MDHEN and CDR2 SYDVKM. In DNA, the CDR3 is TGTGCCAGCAGTATTACCAGAGGCAGGGGGTCTCGGACTGAAGCTTTCTTT. It is translated as CASSITRGRGSRTEAFF.

By sample fraction, this clonotype is medium-sized. The V and J genes are TRBV9 and TRBJ2-7; D possibly matches TRBD1 or TRBD2 (5 bases each). The CDR3 runs 14 residues. Between the trimmed V and J ends, which lost 4 bases and 5 bases, there was a span of 16 bases. The germline gives CDR1 SGDLS, CDR2 YYNGEE. The CDR3 DNA sequence: TGTGCCAGCAGCCCTTCGGGGACGGGTAACGAGCAGTACTTC. It codes for CASSPSGTGNEQYF.

This chain uses TRBV28 with TRBJ1-5; D is ambiguous. Trimming removed 3 bases at V and 7 bases at J, with 10 bases between. The CDR3 contains 13 residues. Germline-derived CDR1 and CDR2 are MDHEN and SYDVKM. The CDR3 DNA reads as TGTGCCAGCAGTTTTTATCCTGAGCAGCCCCAGCATTTT. Translated: CASSFYPEQPQHF. The full variable domain, rest sourced from reference TRBV28 and TRBJ1-5, is DVKVTQSSRYLVKRTGEKVFLECVQDMDHENMFWYRQDPGLGLRLIYFSYDVKMKEKGDIPEGYSVSREKKERFSLILESASTNQTSMYLCASSFYPEQPQHFGDGTRLSIL.

This chain joins TRBV19 and TRBJ2-7; D may correspond to TRBD1 or TRBD2 (6 bases each). The V gene's germline CDR1 is LNHDA and CDR2 SQIVND (reference sequence). The CDR3 covers 14 residues. The germline V and J ends were trimmed by 4 bases and 1 base, with 11 bases remaining between them. DNA of the CDR3: TGTGCCAGTAGTAATAGAGGGGGGTCCTACGAGCAGTACTTC. Protein: CASSNRGGSYEQYF.

By its share, this clonotype is medium-sized. The chain has TRBV7-9 and TRBJ1-2; tentative D call: TRBD1 (6 bases). The V and J ends lost 5 bases and 8 bases respectively, with 18 bases between them. This CDR3 contains 14 residues. Per germline, CDR1 SEHNR and CDR2 FQNEAQ (reference sequence). In DNA form, the CDR3 reads TGTGCCAGCAGCGTTAGTCAGGGGCCGGGAGGCTACACCTTC. It translates to CASSVSQGPGGYTF.

V usage is TRBV28 and J usage is TRBJ1-3; tentatively, D is TRBD1 (5 bases). The CDR3 runs to 16 residues. V was pared by 6 bases and J by 0 bases, with 15 bases between. Germline CDR1 MDHEN, CDR2 SYDVKM. CDR3 sequence: CASSPSGGPSGNTIYF. The CDR3 DNA is TGTGCCAGCAGCCCCTCTGGGGGACCCTCTGGAAACACCATATATTTT.

Remarks on this clonotype: The CDR3 ends on some other residue instead of the conserved phenylalanine or tryptophan, so this is likely a read error. The DNA is omitted, as the CDR3 cannot be located on it reliably, and the CDR3 follows TCRdb's listing. The CDR3 is CASRTGTQGGNYEQYFGP. The V gene is TRBV6-2 or TRBV6-3, the J gene TRBJ2-3; the D call of TRBD2 is as the table states it, not checked on the DNA. The CDR3 length is 18 residues, termini included. Germline assignment: CDR1 MNHEY and CDR2 SVGEGT.

The chain combines TRBV6-2 or TRBV6-3 with TRBJ2-2; 9 nucleotides align to TRBD2. Germline V lookup: CDR1 MNHEY, CDR2 SVGEGT. Unmatched junction bases numbered 8, after V lost 5 bases and J lost 4 bases. This CDR3 is built from 16 residues. CDR3 sequence reads: CASSDKAGGATGELFF. CDR3 coding DNA: TGTGCCAGCAGTGACAAAGCGGGAGGTGCCACCGGGGAGCTGTTTTTT.

The chain carries TRBV20-1 and TRBJ2-5, with D possibly being TRBD2 (6 bases). The CDR3 has 13 amino acids. Trimming pared 4 bases from V and 5 bases from J, leaving 14 bases between. Germline CDR1 is DFQATT and CDR2 is SNEGSKA (reference sequence). The CDR3 coding sequence is TGCAGTGCTACCCCTTTTGCGGGGGAGACCCAGTACTTC. Protein sequence: CSATPFAGETQYF.

By proportion, this clonotype is medium-sized. The missing conserved phenylalanine or tryptophan at the end of this CDR3 makes a read error likely. The CDR3 DNA is TGTGCCAGCACTCCTAGGTATAGCGGGAGGGCAGATACGCAGTATCTT. Protein: CASTPRYSGRADTQYL. J is TRBJ2-3 and V is TRBV28; 11 bases are a match to TRBD2. The V and J ends lost 7 bases and 4 bases, in that order; junction bases with no gene match: 10. The CDR3 consists of 16 residues. Germline V gives CDR1 MDHEN, CDR2 SYDVKM.

On this clonotype: The conserved closing phenylalanine or tryptophan is absent in this CDR3, likely reflecting a read error. It is unclear where the CDR3 begins or ends on the DNA, so no DNA is shown, and the CDR3 is as TCRdb lists it. The CDR3 sequence is CASSLNRGDEQYFGP. This sequence joins TRBV28 and TRBJ2-3; the listed D gene, TRBD1, was not tested against the DNA. Germline assignment: CDR1 MDHEN and CDR2 SYDVKM. Both ends counted, the CDR3 spans 15 residues.

This clonotype is medium-sized in the sample. The rearrangement uses TRBV4-2 and TRBJ1-4, with D unresolved. Trimming removed 7 bases from V and 1 base from J, with 7 bases in between. In germline, CDR1 is LGHNA, CDR2 YNFKEQ. CDR3 length: 13 residues. Here the CDR3 DNA reads TGTGCCAGCACCCGGGAAACTAATGAAAAACTGTTTTTT. Translated, it gives CASTRETNEKLFF.

Details on this clonotype: The junction departs from the called germline gene at one end, perhaps through a read error. The J gene is TRBJ2-7, the V gene TRBV10-1; TRBD2 matches 7 bases. The CDR3 extends over 13 amino acids. Looked up from germline, CDR1 is WNHNN and CDR2 is SYGVQD (reference sequence). For the CDR3, the DNA is TGCGCCAGCAGTGAGTGGGCGGGAGCCGAGCAATACTTC. Amino acids: CASSEWAGAEQYF.

By share of the sample, this clonotype is medium-sized. The chain joins TRBV2 to TRBJ2-7, with TRBD1 identical over 7 bases. Germline loops: CDR1 SNHLY, CDR2 FYNNEI. CDR3 size: 14 residues. V was pared by 5 bases and J by 0 bases, with 4 bases of the junction left unmatched. The DNA for the CDR3 is TGTGCCAGCAGTTACGGGACAGACTCCTACGAGCAGTACTTC. This translates into CASSYGTDSYEQYF.

This clonotype has a single count. The rearrangement uses TRBV6-2 or TRBV6-3 and TRBJ1-2; D remains unclear. With 11 bases removed from V and 6 bases from J, the gap between germline ends came to 13 bases. Germline lookup yields CDR1 MNHEY and CDR2 SVGEGT. This CDR3 has 11 residues. This CDR3 reads CAAMRGDGYTF. The CDR3 DNA sequence: TGTGCCGCAATGCGGGGTGATGGCTACACCTTC.